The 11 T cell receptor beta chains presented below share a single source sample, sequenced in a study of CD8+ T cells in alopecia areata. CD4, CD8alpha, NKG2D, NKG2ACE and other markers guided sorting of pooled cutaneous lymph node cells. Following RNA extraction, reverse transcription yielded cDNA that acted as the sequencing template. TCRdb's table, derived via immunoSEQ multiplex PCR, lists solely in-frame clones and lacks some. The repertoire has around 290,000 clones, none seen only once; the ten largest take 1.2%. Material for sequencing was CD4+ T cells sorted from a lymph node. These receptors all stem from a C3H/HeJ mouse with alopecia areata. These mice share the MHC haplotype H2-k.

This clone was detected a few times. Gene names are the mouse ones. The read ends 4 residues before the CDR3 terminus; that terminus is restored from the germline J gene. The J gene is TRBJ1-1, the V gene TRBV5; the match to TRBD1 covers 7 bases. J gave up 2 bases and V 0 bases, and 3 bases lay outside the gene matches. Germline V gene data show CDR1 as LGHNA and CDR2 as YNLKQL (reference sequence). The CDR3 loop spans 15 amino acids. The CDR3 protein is CASSQDKGANTEVFF. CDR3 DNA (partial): TGTGCCAGCAGCCAAGATAAGGGGGCCAACACA.

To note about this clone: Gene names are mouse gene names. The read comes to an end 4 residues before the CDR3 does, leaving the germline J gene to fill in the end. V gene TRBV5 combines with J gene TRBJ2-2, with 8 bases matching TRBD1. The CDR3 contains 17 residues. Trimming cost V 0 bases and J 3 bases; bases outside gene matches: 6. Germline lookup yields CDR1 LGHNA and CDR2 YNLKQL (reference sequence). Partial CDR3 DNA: TGTGCCAGCAGCCAAGAACCGGACAGGGAAGACACCGGG. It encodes CASSQEPDREDTG. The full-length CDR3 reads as CASSQEPDREDTGQLYF.

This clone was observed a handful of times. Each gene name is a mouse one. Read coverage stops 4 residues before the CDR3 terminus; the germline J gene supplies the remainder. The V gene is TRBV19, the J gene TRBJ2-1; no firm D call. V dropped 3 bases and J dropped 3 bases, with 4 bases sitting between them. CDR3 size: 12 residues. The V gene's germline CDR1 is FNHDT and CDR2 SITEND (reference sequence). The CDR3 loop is CASSRGYAEQFF. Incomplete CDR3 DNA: TGTGCCAGCAGTAGGGGCTATGCT.

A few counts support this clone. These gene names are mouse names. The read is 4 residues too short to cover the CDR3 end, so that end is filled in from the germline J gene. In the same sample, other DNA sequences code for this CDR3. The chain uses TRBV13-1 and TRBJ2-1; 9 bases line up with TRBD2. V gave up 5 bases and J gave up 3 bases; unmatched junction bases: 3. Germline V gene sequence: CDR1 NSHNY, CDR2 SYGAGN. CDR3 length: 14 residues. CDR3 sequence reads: CASSPGGVYAEQFF. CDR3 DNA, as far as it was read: TGTGCCAGCAGCCCTGGGGGGGTCTATGCT.

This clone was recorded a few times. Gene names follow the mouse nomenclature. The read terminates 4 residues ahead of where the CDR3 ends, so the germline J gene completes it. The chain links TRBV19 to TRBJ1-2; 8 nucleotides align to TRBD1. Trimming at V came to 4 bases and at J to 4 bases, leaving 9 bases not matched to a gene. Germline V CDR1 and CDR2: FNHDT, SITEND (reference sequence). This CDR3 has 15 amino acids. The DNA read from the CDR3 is TGTGCCAGCAGTCTTTTACAGGGGGTTGGCTCC. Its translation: CASSLLQGVGS. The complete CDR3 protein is CASSLLQGVGSDYTF.

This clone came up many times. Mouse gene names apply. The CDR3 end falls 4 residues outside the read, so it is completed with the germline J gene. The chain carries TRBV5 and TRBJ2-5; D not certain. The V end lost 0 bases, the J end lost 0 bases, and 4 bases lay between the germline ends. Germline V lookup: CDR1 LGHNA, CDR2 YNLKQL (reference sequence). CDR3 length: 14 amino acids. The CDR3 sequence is CASSQDSNQDTQYF. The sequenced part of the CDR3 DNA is TGTGCCAGCAGCCAAGACAGTAACCAAGAC.

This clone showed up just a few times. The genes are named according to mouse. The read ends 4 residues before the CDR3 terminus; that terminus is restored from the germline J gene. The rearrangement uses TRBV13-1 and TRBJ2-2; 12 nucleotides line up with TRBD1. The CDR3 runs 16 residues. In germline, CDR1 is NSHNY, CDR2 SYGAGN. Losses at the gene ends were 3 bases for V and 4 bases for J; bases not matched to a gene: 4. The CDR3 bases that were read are TGTGCCAGCAGTGGGGACAGGGGGCTCTCCACCGGG. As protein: CASSGDRGLSTG. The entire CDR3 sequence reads CASSGDRGLSTGQLYF.

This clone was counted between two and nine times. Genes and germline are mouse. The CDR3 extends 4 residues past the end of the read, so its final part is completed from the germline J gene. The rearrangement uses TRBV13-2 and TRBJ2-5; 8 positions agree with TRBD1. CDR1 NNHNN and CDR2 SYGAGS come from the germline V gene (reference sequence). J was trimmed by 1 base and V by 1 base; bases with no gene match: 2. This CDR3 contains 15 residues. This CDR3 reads CASGDPRGHQDTQYF. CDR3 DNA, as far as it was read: TGTGCCAGCGGTGATCCCAGGGGGCACCAAGAC.

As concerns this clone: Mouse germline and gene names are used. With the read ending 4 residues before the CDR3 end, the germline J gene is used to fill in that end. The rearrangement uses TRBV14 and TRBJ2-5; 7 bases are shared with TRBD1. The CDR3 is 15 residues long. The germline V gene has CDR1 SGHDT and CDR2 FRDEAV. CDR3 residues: CASSPLRDRKDTQYF. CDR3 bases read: TGTGCCAGCAGCCCCCTCCGGGACAGAAAAGAC.

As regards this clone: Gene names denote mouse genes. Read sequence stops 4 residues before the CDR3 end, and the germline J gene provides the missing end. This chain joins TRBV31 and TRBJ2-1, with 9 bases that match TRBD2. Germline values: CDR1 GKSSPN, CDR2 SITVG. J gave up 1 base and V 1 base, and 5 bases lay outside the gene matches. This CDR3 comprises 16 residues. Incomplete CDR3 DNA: TGTGCCTGGAGTCCCGGACTGGGGTGGAACTATGCT. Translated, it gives CAWSPGLGWNYA. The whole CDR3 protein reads CAWSPGLGWNYAEQFF.

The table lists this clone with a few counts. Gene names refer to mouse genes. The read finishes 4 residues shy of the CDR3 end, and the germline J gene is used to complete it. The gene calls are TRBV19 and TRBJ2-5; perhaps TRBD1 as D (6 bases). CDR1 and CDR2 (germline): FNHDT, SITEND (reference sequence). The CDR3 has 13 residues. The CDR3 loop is CATKAGQKDTQYF. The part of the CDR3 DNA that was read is TGTGCCACCAAGGCGGGACAAAAAGAC.